A single sample is the source of the 8 T cell receptor beta chains below, sequenced in a study of shared T cell receptors in the human thymus. The data were produced by immunoSEQ multiplex PCR, yet TCRdb's version contains in-frame clones alone and is incomplete. Among approximately 68,000 clones listed, 90% to 95% were seen once. The sequenced sample was thymocytes. These receptors were obtained from a human donor.

The chain joins TRBV4-1 to TRBJ2-7, with D possibly being TRBD2 (6 bases). The germline V gene encodes CDR1 MGHRA and CDR2 YSYEKL. The CDR3 contains 16 residues. Trimming removed 0 bases from V and 4 bases from J, with 16 bases in between. CDR3 region: CASSQDLGGQKYEQYF. The CDR3 DNA reads as TGCGCCAGCAGCCAAGATCTCGGGGGTCAGAAATACGAGCAGTACTTC.

The chain joins TRBV6-5 to TRBJ1-4; D possibly corresponds to TRBD1 (6 bases). Germline CDR1 is MNHEY and CDR2 is SVGAGI. With 6 bases removed from V and 5 bases from J, the gap between germline ends came to 16 bases. The CDR3 is 15 amino acids. The CDR3 here is CASRIIGGLNEKLFF. The CDR3 DNA sequence: TGTGCCAGCAGAATCATTGGGGGGCTAAATGAAAAACTGTTTTTT.

The chain recombines TRBV29-1 with TRBJ1-2; D call uncertain. The germline V gene encodes CDR1 SQVTM and CDR2 ANQGSEA. V was pared by 4 bases and J by 4 bases, with 7 bases between. The CDR3 spans 11 residues. CDR3 nucleotide sequence: TGCAGCGTTGCGAAATCCTATGGCTACACCTTC. Translated, it gives CSVAKSYGYTF.

The rearrangement joins TRBV6-6 to TRBJ2-2; D is possibly TRBD1 or TRBD2 (5 bases each). The CDR3 consists of 16 residues. V lost 0 bases to trimming and J lost 2 bases, with 10 bases between them. CDR1 and CDR2 from the germline V gene are MNHNY and SVGAGI (reference sequence). The chain's CDR3 is CASSYSGTDNTGELFF. In nucleotides, the CDR3 is TGTGCCAGCAGTTACTCAGGGACGGACAACACCGGGGAGCTGTTTTTT.

This clone was recorded a few times. The chain recombines TRBV28 with TRBJ2-7; 8 bases are shared with TRBD1. With 5 bases clipped from V and 7 bases from J, the junction kept 10 bases outside the gene matches. The length of the CDR3 is 14 residues. Germline values: CDR1 MDHEN, CDR2 SYDVKM. The CDR3 nucleotides are TGTGCCAGCAGTATGACAGGGGCACCGTTGGAGCAGTACTTC. This gives the protein CASSMTGAPLEQYF.

This clone appeared a single time. DNA of the CDR3: TGCGCCAGCAGCCAAGATAACGCCGGACAGGGTACCTATGGCTACACCTTC. It yields the protein CASSQDNAGQGTYGYTF. V is TRBV4-3 and J is TRBJ1-2; TRBD1 matches at 8 bases. CDR3 length: 17 amino acids. CDR1 LGHNA and CDR2 YSLEER come from the germline V gene. V shed 0 bases and J 4 bases; nucleotides not matched to a gene: 10.

DNA of the CDR3: TGTGCCAGCAGTCGAGATCAGGGGGGTGGAAACACCATATATTTT. Its translation is CASSRDQGGGNTIYF. V and J are TRBV7-3 and TRBJ1-3, with 7 positions matching TRBD1. Unmatched junction bases numbered 8, after V lost 6 bases and J lost 3 bases. Germline V gene data show CDR1 as SGHTA and CDR2 as FQGTGA. This CDR3 is 15 amino acids long. Variable domain in full (rest from reference TRBV7-3 and TRBJ1-3): GAGVSQTPSNKVTEKGKYVELRCDPISGHTALYWYRQSLGQGPEFLIYFQGTGAADDSGLPNDRFFAVRPEGSVSTLKIQRTERGDSAVYLCASSRDQGGGNTIYFGEGSWLTVV.

J is TRBJ2-3 and V is TRBV7-6; D uncertain. The V end lost 5 bases, the J end lost 7 bases, and 22 bases lay between the germline ends. This CDR3 has 16 amino acids. Germline CDR1 SGHVS, CDR2 FNYEAQ. The CDR3 region is CASSPIDPISLNTQYF. The CDR3 nucleotides are TGTGCCAGCAGCCCGATCGATCCGATAAGTTTGAATACGCAGTATTTT. The full variable domain, in which reference TRBV7-6 and TRBJ2-3 provide the parts outside the CDR3, is GAGVSQSPRYKVTKRGQDVALRCDPISGHVSLYWYRQALGQGPEFLTYFNYEAQQDKSGLPNDRFSAERPEGSISTLTIQRTEQRDSAMYRCASSPIDPISLNTQYFGPGTRLTVL.